Below, one T cell receptor beta chain is given with its context. The antigen is unknown. Every TCR library consumed 3,000 to 4,500 ng of total RNA. TCRdb reanalyzed the 5' RACE reads, giving one entry per CDR3 protein sequence and no DNA. This sample's table reports around 100,000 distinct CDR3 sequences. Germline V lookup: CDR1 DFQATT, CDR2 SNEGSKA (reference sequence). The CDR3 contains 13 residues. These data come from a study of monozygotic twins with inflammatory bowel disease. Study findings and constraints: Differing T cell subtypes remained indistinguishable. Comparison of concordant versus discordant twins revealed no difference in repertoire similarity, possibly due to limited power. Patients got different immunosuppressive treatments, which may have made their repertoires more variable.

Specimen: blood. V is TRBV20-1 and J is TRBJ1-1. The TCR comes from a human donor with ulcerative colitis or Crohn's disease, or a healthy co-twin of an affected twin (not recorded which). The CDR3 sequence is CSASEVLNTEAFF.